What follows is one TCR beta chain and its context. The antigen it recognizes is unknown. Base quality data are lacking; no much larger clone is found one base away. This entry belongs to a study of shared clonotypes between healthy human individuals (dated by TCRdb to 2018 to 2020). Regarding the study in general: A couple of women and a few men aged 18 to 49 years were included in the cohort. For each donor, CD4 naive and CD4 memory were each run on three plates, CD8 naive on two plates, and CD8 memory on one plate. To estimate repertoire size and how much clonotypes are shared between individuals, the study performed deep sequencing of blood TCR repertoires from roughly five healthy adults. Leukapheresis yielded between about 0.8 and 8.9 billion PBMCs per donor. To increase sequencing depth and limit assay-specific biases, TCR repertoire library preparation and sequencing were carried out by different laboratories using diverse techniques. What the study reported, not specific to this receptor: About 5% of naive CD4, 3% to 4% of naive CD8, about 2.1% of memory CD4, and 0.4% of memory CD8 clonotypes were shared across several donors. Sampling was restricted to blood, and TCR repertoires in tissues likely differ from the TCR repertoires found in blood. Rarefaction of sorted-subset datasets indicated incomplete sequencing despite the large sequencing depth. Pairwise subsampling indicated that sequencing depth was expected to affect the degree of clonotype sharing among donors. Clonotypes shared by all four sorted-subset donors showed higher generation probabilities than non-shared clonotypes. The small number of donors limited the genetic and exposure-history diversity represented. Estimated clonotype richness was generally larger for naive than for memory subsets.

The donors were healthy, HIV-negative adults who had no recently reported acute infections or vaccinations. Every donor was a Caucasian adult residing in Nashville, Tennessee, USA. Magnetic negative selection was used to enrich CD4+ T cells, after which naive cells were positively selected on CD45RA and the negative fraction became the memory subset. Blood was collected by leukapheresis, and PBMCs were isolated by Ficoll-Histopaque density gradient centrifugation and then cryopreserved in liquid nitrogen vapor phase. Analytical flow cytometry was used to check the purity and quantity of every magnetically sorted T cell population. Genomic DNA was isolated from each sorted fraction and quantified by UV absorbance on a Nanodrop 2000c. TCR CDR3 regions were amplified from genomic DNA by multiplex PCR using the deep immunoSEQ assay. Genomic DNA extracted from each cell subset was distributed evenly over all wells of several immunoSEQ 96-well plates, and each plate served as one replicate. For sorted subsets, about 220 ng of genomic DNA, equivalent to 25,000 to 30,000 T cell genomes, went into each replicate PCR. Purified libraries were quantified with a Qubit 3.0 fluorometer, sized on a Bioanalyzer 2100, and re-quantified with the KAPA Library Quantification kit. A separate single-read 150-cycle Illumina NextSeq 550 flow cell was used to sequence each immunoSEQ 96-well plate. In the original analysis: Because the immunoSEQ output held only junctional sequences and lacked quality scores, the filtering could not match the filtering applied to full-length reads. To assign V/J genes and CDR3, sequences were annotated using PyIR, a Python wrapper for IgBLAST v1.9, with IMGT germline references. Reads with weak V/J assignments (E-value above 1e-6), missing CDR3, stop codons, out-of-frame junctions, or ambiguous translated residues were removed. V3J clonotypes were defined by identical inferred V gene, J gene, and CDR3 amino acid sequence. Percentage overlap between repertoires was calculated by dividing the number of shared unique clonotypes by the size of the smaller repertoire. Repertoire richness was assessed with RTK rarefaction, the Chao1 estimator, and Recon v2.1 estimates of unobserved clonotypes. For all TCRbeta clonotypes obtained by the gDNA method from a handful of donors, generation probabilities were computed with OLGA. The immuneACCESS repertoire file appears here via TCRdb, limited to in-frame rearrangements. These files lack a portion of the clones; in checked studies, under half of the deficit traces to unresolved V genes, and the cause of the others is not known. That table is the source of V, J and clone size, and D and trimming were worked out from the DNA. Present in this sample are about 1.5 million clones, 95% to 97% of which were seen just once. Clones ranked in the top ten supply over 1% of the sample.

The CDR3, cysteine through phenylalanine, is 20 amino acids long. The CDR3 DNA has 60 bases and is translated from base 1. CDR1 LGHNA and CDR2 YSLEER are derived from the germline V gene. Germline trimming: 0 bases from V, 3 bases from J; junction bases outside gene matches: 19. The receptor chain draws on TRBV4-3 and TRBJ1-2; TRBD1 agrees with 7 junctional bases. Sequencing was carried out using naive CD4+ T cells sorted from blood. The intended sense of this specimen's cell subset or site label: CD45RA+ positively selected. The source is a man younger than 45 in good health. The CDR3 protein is CASSQDLRDRLATTDYGYTF. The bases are TGCGCCAGCAGCCAAGACTTACGGGACAGACTTGCTACCACGGACTATGGCTACACCTTC.